One and the same sample provided the 24 T cell receptor beta chains below, sequenced in a study of T cells in Graves' hyperthyroidism and ophthalmopathy. Amplification yielded TCR beta CDR3 regions, with RNA transcripts as the source. Initially, a first-round RT-PCR of the TCR CDR3 employed the HTBI primer set. TCRdb fed the multiplex PCR reads into MiXCR, producing one record per CDR3 protein. The sample consists of 460,000 or so distinct CDR3 sequences, around an eighth of them appearing once. Sequenced material: blood. These receptors all come from a woman between 18 and 29 years old with Graves' hyperthyroidism.

This clonotype was recorded many times. The J gene is TRBJ1-1, the V gene TRBV27; weak D call: TRBD1 (5 bases). The CDR3 contains 19 residues. With 0 bases removed from V and 3 bases from J, the gap between germline ends came to 23 bases. The V gene's germline CDR1 is MNHEY and CDR2 SMNVEV (reference sequence). In DNA form, the CDR3 reads TGTGCCAGCAGTTTATCACGTGGAAGGCCCACAGGACGGGACACTGAAGCTTTCTTT. It encodes CASSLSRGRPTGRDTEAFF.

This clonotype was counted ten times or more. The chain combines TRBV20-1 with TRBJ1-6, with no clear D. The germline gives CDR1 DFQATT, CDR2 SNEGSKA (reference sequence). There are 15 residues in the CDR3. Trimming removed 0 bases from V and 14 bases from J, with 20 bases in between. The CDR3: CSARDPDTSVRSLHF. In nucleotides, the CDR3 is TGCAGTGCTAGAGATCCCGACACTTCGGTGAGGTCCCTCCACTTT.

This chain connects TRBV3-1 to TRBJ1-6, with D possibly being TRBD1 (5 bases). The CDR3 contains 15 residues. Trimming removed 3 bases at V and 7 bases at J, with 13 bases between. The germline gives CDR1 LGHDT, CDR2 YNNKEL (reference sequence). The DNA for the CDR3 is TGTGCCAGCAGCCAGGGTTCAGGGAAAAATTCACCCCTCCACTTT. Translated, it gives CASSQGSGKNSPLHF.

This clonotype was counted many times. V and J are TRBV30 and TRBJ1-2; no firm D call. The CDR3 has 13 amino acids. CDR1 and CDR2 from the germline V gene are GTSNPN and SVGIG (reference sequence). V lost 0 bases and J lost 1, with 6 bases in between. The CDR3 loop is CAWSVGDNYGYTF. As DNA, the CDR3 is TGTGCCTGGAGTGTCGGGGATAACTATGGCTACACCTTC.

The chain links TRBV4-1 to TRBJ2-7; TRBD1 agrees at 9 bases. CDR1 is MGHRA, CDR2 YSYEKL, per germline. The CDR3 is made up of 16 amino acids. V trimming: 1 base; J trimming: 7 bases; junction bases outside the gene matches: 11. Here the CDR3 reads CASSQVGQGGPREQYF. The CDR3 DNA is TGCGCCAGCAGCCAAGTGGGACAGGGAGGGCCGCGGGAGCAGTACTTC.

In DNA, the CDR3 is TGTGCCAGTAGTATATCGGGGACAGTCTTCTACAATGAGCAGTTCTTC. Protein sequence: CASSISGTVFYNEQFF. The chain employs TRBV19 and TRBJ2-1; 7 bases line up with TRBD1. CDR1 LNHDA and CDR2 SQIVND come from the germline V gene (reference sequence). This CDR3 is 16 amino acids long. V was pared by 2 bases and J by 3 bases, with 7 bases of the junction left unmatched.

This clonotype was seen a handful of times. The chain has TRBV20-1 and TRBJ1-2; the D is unclear. Germline loops: CDR1 DFQATT, CDR2 SNEGSKA (reference sequence). V shed 4 bases and J shed 7 bases, with 16 bases lying between them. The CDR3 is 13 amino acids. The CDR3 DNA reads as TGCAGTGCTAAGACCCTCATCCCTACTGGCTACACCTTC. Protein product: CSAKTLIPTGYTF.

This clonotype came up many times. The chain is built from TRBV7-2 and TRBJ1-1, with TRBD1 matching 9 bases. Germline CDR1 SGHTA, CDR2 FQGNSA. The CDR3 loop spans 18 amino acids. V shed 5 bases, J shed 0 bases, and the junction held 13 bases outside the gene matches. The CDR3 loop reads CASSQGRQGVIMNTEAFF. CDR3 in DNA: TGTGCCAGCAGCCAAGGCCGACAGGGGGTGATTATGAACACTGAAGCTTTCTTT.

This clonotype was found many times. The chain combines TRBV12-3 or TRBV12-4 with TRBJ2-1; D uncertain. CDR3 length equals 15 residues. Trimming removed 4 bases at V and 0 bases at J, with 10 bases between. DNA of the CDR3: TGTGCCAGCAGTTCCCGTGTGAGCTCCTACAATGAGCAGTTCTTC. The encoded protein is CASSSRVSSYNEQFF.

There are many counts of this clonotype. CDR3 sequence reads: CASSESVGSSGNTIYF. CDR3 sequence (DNA): TGTGCCAGCAGTGAATCCGTTGGGTCTAGTGGAAACACCATATATTTT. This chain links TRBV25-1 with TRBJ1-3; no firm D call. The CDR3 length is 16 residues. Germline assignment: CDR1 MGHDK and CDR2 SYGVNS. Trimming removed 1 base at V and 3 bases at J, with 13 bases between.

This clonotype was observed many times. The CDR3 loop reads CASSQVRTDTQYF. In nucleotides, the CDR3 is TGTGCCAGCAGCCAAGTACGCACAGATACGCAGTATTTT. The chain is built from TRBV3-1 and TRBJ2-3, with D uncertain. The V and J ends lost 1 base and 1 base respectively, with 3 bases between them. The CDR3 has 13 residues. In germline, CDR1 is LGHDT, CDR2 YNNKEL (reference sequence).

The chain uses TRBV20-1 and TRBJ1-1; D gene unclear. Germline V lookup: CDR1 DFQATT, CDR2 SNEGSKA (reference sequence). The CDR3 has 13 amino acids. Trimming stripped 4 bases from V and 0 bases from J, with 9 bases between. The CDR3 protein is CSANSFMNTEAFF. CDR3 nucleotides: TGCAGTGCTAACAGCTTCATGAACACTGAAGCTTTCTTT.

The rearrangement uses TRBV7-2 and TRBJ2-3, with TRBD2 matching 10 bases. Trimming took 1 base from V and 3 from J; bases not matched to a gene: 4. Germline V gene sequence: CDR1 SGHTA, CDR2 FQGNSA. This CDR3 contains 16 residues. In nucleotides, the CDR3 is TGTGCCAGCAGCTTAGGGGGTAGCGGGAGGACAGATACGCAGTATTTT. The encoded protein is CASSLGGSGRTDTQYF. The whole variable domain, filled in from reference TRBV7-2 and TRBJ2-3, reads GAGVSQSPSNKVTEKGKDVELRCDPISGHTALYWYRQSLGQGLEFLIYFQGNSAPDKSGLPSDRFSAERTGGSVSTLTIQRTQQEDSAVYLCASSLGGSGRTDTQYFGPGTRLTVL.

This clonotype was found a few times. The CDR3 end shows no conserved phenylalanine or tryptophan, and so a read error is likely. The V gene is TRBV11-2, the J gene TRBJ2-4; 10 nucleotides align to TRBD2. The CDR3 contains 20 residues. Germline assignment: CDR1 SGHAT and CDR2 FQNNGV. The trim removed 1 base at V and 1 base at J, leaving 13 bases unmatched. The CDR3 region is CASSLVGLAGVKVAKNIQYL. The CDR3 DNA is TGTGCCAGCAGCTTAGTTGGCCTAGCGGGAGTTAAGGTGGCCAAAAACATTCAGTACCTC.

Comment on this clonotype: This may stem from a read error, because a much larger clone lies one nucleotide away. V gene TRBV12-3 or TRBV12-4 combines with J gene TRBJ2-7; TRBD2 might be the D (6 bases). The CDR3 has 12 residues. In DNA form, the CDR3 reads TGTGCCACCTCGGACGGGACTTTTGAGCGGTACTTC. Translated, it gives CATSDGTFERYF.

The V and J genes are TRBV19 and TRBJ1-4; D might be TRBD1 (6 bases). This CDR3 is built from 14 residues. Germline V gene lookup returns CDR1 LNHDA and CDR2 SQIVND (reference sequence). Trimming stripped 6 bases from V and 1 base from J, with 9 bases between. The chain's CDR3 is CASRGGGTNEKLFF. The CDR3, as DNA: TGTGCCAGTAGAGGGGGGGGAACTAATGAAAAACTGTTTTTT.

The rearrangement links TRBV5-5 to TRBJ2-5, with D possibly being TRBD2 (5 bases). The CDR3 totals 16 residues. Germline loops: CDR1 SGHKS, CDR2 YYEKEE (reference sequence). With 2 bases removed from V and 1 base from J, the gap between germline ends came to 15 bases. DNA for the CDR3: TGTGCCAGCAGCTTAAATGGACGGACTTTCCAAGAGACCCAGTACTTC. Amino acids: CASSLNGRTFQETQYF.

This clonotype appeared many times. The chain has TRBV28 and TRBJ2-7; D gene ambiguous. Trimming took 2 bases from V and 3 from J, leaving 2 bases between them. Germline CDR1 MDHEN, CDR2 SYDVKM. The CDR3 covers 11 residues. CDR3 nucleotides: TGTGCCAGCAGTTTAGGCTACGAGCAGTACGTC. This translates into CASSLGYEQYV.

This clonotype has at least ten counts. The J gene is TRBJ2-6, the V gene TRBV28, with 8 bases lining up with TRBD1. V trimming: 6 bases; J trimming: 1 base; junction bases outside the gene matches: 11. This CDR3 is built from 18 residues. From germline, CDR1 is MDHEN and CDR2 SYDVKM. CDR3 protein: CASRFQGAVLSGANVLTF. The CDR3 DNA sequence: TGTGCCAGCAGATTTCAGGGGGCGGTTCTATCTGGGGCCAACGTCCTGACTTTC.

This clonotype was detected many times. The genes are TRBV19 and TRBJ2-3, with 8 bases identical to TRBD2. V lost 5 bases to trimming and J lost 4 bases; unmatched junction nucleotides: 8. Germline CDR1 LNHDA, CDR2 SQIVND (reference sequence). The CDR3 extends over 15 amino acids. The chain's CDR3 is CASSRSGNRADTQYF. The CDR3 DNA sequence: TGTGCCAGTAGTCGTAGCGGGAATCGAGCAGATACGCAGTATTTT. The full variable domain, its missing parts supplied by reference TRBV19 and TRBJ2-3, is DGGITQSPKYLFRKEGQNVTLSCEQNLNHDAMYWYRQDPGQGLRLIYYSQIVNDFQKGDIAEGYSVSREKKESFPLTVTSAQKNPTAFYLCASSRSGNRADTQYFGPGTRLTVL.

This clonotype was detected many times. The chain combines TRBV5-1 with TRBJ2-7, with D perhaps matching TRBD1 (5 bases). This CDR3 has 17 residues. CDR1 and CDR2 from the germline V gene are SGHRS and YFSETQ. V was shortened by 4 bases and J by 5 bases, with 25 bases between the two germline ends. The CDR3 here is CASSDGPATRTPNEQYF. In DNA form, the CDR3 reads TGCGCCAGCAGCGACGGACCTGCCACGCGGACACCTAACGAGCAGTACTTC.

This clonotype has a handful of counts. CDR3 coding DNA: TGTGCCAGCAGTTACTCGACAGGGGGCTACACTGAAGCTTTCTTT. It encodes CASSYSTGGYTEAFF. The chain combines TRBV6-2 or TRBV6-3 with TRBJ1-1, with TRBD1 matching 10 bases. The CDR3 extends over 15 amino acids. J lost 3 bases, V lost 0 bases, and 1 base had no gene match. Germline V gives CDR1 MNHEY, CDR2 SVGEGT.

The chain is built from TRBV12-1 and TRBJ2-7; the table's D call TRBD2 went unverified against the DNA. TRBV12-1 has pseudogene status. This CDR3 region has 14 residues. The CDR3 region is CASSPLRGDYEQYF. The CDR3 DNA follows: TGTGCCAGCAGCCCGCTGCGGGGGGACTACGAGCAGTACTTC.

This rearrangement joins TRBV19 to TRBJ2-7, with a weak D call TRBD2 (6 bases). The CDR3 spans 15 residues. The V gene's germline CDR1 is LNHDA and CDR2 SQIVND (reference sequence). Trimming left V 3 bases short and J 0 bases short, with 12 bases between. The CDR3 region is CASSMTGASSYEQYV. The CDR3 DNA sequence: TGTGCCAGTAGTATGACGGGAGCCAGCTCCTACGAGCAGTACGTC.